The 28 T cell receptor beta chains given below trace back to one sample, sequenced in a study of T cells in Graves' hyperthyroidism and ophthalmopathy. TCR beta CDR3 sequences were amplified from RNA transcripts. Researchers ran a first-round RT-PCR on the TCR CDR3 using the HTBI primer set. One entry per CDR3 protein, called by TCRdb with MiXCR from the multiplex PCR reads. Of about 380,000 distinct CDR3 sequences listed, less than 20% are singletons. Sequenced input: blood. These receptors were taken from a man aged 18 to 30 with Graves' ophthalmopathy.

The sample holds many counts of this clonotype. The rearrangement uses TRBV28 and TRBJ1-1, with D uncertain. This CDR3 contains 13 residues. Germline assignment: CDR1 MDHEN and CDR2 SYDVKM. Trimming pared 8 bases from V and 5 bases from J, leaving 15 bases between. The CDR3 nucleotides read TGTGCCAGCTCACAATTCCAGGTTACTGAAGCTTTCTTT. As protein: CASSQFQVTEAFF. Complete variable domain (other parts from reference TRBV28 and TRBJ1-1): DVKVTQSSRYLVKRTGEKVFLECVQDMDHENMFWYRQDPGLGLRLIYFSYDVKMKEKGDIPEGYSVSREKKERFSLILESASTNQTSMYLCASSQFQVTEAFFGQGTRLTVV.

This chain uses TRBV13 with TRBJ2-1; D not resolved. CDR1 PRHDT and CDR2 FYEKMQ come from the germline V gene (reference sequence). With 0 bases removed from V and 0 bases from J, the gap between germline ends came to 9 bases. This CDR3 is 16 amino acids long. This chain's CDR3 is CASSLGRTNSYNEQFF. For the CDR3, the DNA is TGTGCCAGCAGCTTAGGTCGGACGAACTCCTACAATGAGCAGTTCTTC.

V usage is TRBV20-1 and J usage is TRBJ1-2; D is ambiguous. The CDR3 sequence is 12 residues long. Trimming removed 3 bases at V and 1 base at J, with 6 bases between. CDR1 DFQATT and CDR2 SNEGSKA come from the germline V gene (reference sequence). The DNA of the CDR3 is TGCAGTGCTAGCTACAGTAACTATGGCTACACCTTC. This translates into CSASYSNYGYTF.

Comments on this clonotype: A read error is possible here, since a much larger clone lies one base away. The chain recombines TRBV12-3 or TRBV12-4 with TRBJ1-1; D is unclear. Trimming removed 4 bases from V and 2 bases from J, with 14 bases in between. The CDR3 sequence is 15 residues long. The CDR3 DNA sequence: TGTGCCAGCAGTTCAGAAGGGTACATTAACACTGAAGCTTTCTTT. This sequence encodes CASSSEGYINTEAFF.

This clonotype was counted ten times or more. The CDR3 protein is CASSLRAGGLDEQYF. CDR3 coding DNA: TGTGCCAGCAGTTTGAGGGCGGGGGGGCTCGACGAGCAGTACTTC. This chain connects TRBV28 to TRBJ2-7; 9 bases map to TRBD2. The V segment lost 3 bases and the J segment 5 bases; nucleotides outside the gene matches: 8. Per the germline V gene, CDR1 is MDHEN and CDR2 is SYDVKM. The CDR3 loop spans 15 amino acids.

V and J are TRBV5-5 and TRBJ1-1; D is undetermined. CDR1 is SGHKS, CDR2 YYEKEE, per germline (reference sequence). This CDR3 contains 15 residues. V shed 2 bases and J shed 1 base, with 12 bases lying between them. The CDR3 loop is CASSFGVASNTEAFF. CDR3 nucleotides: TGTGCCAGCAGCTTCGGCGTAGCTTCGAACACTGAAGCTTTCTTT. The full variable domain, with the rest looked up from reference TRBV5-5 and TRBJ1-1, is DAGVTQSPTHLIKTRGQQVTLRCSPISGHKSVSWYQQVLGQGPQFIFQYYEKEERGRGNFPDRFSARQFPNYSSELNVNALLLGDSALYLCASSFGVASNTEAFFGQGTRLTVV.

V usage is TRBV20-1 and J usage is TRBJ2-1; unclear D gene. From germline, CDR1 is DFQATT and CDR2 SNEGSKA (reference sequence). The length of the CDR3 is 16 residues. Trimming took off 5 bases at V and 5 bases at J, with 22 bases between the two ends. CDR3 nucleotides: TGCAGTGCTGCACATCTCAACTACCCTGCGAACAATGAGCAGTTCTTC. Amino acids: CSAAHLNYPANNEQFF.

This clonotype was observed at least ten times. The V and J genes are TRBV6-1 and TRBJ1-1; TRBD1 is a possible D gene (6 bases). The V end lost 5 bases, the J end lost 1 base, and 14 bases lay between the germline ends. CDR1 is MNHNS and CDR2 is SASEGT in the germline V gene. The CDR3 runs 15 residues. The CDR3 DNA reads TGTGCCAGCAGTTCCCTCGACAGGCCGAACACTGAAGCTTTCTTT. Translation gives CASSSLDRPNTEAFF.

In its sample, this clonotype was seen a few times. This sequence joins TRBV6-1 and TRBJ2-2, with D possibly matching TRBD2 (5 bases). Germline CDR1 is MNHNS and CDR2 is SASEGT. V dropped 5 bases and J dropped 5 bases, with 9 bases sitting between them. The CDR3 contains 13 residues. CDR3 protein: CASSSPGTGELFF. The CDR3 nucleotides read TGTGCCAGCAGTTCTCCGGGGACCGGGGAGCTGTTTTTT.

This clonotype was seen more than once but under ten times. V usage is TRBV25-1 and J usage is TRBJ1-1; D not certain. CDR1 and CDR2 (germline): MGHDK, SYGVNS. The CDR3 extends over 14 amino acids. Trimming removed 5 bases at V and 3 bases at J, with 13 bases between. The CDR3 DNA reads TGTGCCAGCAGTAGGCCCTTGGCGGACACTGAAGCTTTCTTT. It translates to CASSRPLADTEAFF.

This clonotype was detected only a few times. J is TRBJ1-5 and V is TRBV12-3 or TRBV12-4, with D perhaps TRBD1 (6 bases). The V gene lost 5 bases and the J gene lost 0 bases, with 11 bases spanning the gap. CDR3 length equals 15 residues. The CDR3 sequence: CASSRDIYSNQPQHF. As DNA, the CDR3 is TGTGCCAGCAGTCGGGACATCTATAGCAATCAGCCCCAGCATTTT.

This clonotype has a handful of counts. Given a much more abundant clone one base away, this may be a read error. DNA for the CDR3: TGTGCCAGCAGCCAACGTCCCGGACTAGCGGGGGGGCCGCGAGAGACCCAGTACTTC. It translates to CASSQRPGLAGGPRETQYF. The rearrangement joins TRBV7-9 to TRBJ2-5; TRBD2 matches at 15 bases. This CDR3 region has 19 residues. Unmatched junction bases numbered 14, after V lost 5 bases and J lost 4 bases. Germline CDR1 is SEHNR and CDR2 is FQNEAQ (reference sequence).

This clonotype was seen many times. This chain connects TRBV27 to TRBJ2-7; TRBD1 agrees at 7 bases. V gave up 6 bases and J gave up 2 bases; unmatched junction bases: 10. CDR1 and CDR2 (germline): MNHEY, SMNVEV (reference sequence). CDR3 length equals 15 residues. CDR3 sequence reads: CASSLTWDRAYEQYF. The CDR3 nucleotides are TGTGCCAGCAGCCTAACCTGGGACAGAGCCTACGAGCAGTACTTC.

The CDR3 nucleotides are TGTGCCAGTAGTATAAGAAGGGGGGCAGACCAGCCCCAGCATTTT. Translating gives CASSIRRGADQPQHF. The chain combines TRBV19 with TRBJ1-5; a possible D gene is TRBD1 (6 bases). This CDR3 comprises 15 residues. The germline V gene has CDR1 LNHDA and CDR2 SQIVND (reference sequence). The V end was cut by 2 bases, the J end by 7 bases, with 15 bases between.

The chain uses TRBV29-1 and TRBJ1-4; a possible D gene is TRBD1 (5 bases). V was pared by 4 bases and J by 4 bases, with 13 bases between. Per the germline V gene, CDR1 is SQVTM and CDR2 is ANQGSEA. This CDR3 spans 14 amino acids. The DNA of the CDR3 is TGCAGCGTTGCGGAACGGGGGGTTAATGAAAAACTGTTTTTT. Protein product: CSVAERGVNEKLFF.

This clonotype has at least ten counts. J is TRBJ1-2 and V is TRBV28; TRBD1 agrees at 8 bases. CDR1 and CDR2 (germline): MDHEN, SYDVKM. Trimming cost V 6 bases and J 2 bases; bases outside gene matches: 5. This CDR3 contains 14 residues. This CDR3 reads CASRRTGSNYGYTF. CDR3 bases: TGTGCCAGCAGACGGACAGGGAGCAACTATGGCTACACCTTC.

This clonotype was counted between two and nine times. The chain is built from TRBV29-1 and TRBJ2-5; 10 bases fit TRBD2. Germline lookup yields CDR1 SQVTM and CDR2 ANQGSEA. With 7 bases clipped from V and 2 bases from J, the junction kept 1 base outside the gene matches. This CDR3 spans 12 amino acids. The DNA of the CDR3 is TGCAGCGGAGCGGGGGGGCAAGAGACCCAGTACTTC. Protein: CSGAGGQETQYF. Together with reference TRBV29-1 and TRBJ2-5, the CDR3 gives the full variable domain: SAVISQKPSRDICQRGTSLTIQCQVDSQVTMMFWYRQQPGQSLTLIATANQGSEATYESGFVIDKFPISRPNLTFSTLTVSNMSPEDSSIYLCSGAGGQETQYFGPGTRLLVL.

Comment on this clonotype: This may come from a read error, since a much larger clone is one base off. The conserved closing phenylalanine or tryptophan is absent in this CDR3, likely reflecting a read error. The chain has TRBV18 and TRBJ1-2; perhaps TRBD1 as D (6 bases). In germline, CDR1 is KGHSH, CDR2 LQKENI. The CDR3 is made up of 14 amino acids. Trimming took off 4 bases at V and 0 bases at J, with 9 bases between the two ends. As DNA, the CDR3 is TGTGCCAGCTCACTGGGGACAACTAACTATGGCTACACCCTC. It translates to CASSLGTTNYGYTL.

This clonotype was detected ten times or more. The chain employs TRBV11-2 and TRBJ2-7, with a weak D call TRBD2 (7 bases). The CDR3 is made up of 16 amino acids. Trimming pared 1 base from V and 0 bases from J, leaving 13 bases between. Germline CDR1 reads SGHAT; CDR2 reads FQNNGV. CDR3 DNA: TGTGCCAGCAGCTTAGGTGCGCGGGGGCTCTCCTACGAGCAGTACTTC. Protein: CASSLGARGLSYEQYF.

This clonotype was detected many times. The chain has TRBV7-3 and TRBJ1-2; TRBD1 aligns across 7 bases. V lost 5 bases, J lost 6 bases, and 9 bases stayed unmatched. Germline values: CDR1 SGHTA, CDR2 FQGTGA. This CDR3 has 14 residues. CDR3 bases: TGTGCCAGCAGCCCCACCGGGACAGAAAATGGCTACACCTTC. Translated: CASSPTGTENGYTF.

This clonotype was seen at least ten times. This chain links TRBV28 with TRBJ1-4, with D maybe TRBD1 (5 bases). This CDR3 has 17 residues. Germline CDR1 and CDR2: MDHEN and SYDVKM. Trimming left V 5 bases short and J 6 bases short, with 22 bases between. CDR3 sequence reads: CASSPPITGLVDEKLFF. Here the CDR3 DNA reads TGTGCCAGCAGTCCACCGATTACAGGTCTTGTTGATGAAAAACTGTTTTTT.

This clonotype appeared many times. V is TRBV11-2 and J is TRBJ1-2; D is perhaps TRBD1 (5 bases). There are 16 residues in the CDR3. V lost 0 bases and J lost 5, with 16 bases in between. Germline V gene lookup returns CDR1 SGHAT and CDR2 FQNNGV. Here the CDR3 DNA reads TGTGCCAGCAGCTTAGATCTAGATCCAGGGAAGTATGGCTACACCTTC. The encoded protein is CASSLDLDPGKYGYTF.

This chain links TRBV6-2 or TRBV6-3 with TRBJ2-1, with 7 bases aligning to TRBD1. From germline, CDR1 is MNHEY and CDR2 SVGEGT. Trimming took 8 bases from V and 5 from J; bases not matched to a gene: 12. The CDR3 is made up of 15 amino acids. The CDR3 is CASCPRTGRHNEQFF. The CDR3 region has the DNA TGTGCCAGCTGTCCAAGGACAGGCAGGCACAATGAGCAGTTCTTC.

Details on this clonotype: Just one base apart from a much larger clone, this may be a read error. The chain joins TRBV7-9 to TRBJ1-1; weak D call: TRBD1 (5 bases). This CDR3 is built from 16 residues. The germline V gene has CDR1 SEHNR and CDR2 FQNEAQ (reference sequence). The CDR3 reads CAGSALAGQGNTEAFF. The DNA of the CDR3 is TGTGCCGGCAGCGCATTGGCGGGGCAGGGGAACACTGAAGCTTTCTTT.

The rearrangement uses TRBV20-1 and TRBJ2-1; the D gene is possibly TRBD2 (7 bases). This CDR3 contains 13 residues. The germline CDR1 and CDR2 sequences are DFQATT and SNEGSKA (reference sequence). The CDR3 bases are TGCACTCAAGGGGGGGGGGGGGGGGGTGAGCAGTTCTTC. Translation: CTQGGGGGGEQFF.

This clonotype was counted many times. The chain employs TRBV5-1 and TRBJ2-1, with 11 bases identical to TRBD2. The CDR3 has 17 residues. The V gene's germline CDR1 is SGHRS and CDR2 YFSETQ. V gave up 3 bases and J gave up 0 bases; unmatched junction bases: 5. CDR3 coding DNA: TGCGCCAGCAGCTCGGGACTAGCGGTAAGCTCCTACAATGAGCAGTTCTTC. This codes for CASSSGLAVSSYNEQFF.

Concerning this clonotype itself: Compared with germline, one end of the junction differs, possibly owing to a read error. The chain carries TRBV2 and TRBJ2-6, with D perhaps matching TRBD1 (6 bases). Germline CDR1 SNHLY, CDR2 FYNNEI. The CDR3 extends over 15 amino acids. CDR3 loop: CASRRGSSGANVPTF. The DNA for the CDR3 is TGTGCCAGCAGGAGGGGGAGCTCTGGGGCCAACGTCCCGACTTTC. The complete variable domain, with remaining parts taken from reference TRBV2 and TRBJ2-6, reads EPEVTQTPSHQVTQMGQEVILRCVPISNHLYFYWYRQILGQKVEFLVSFYNNEISEKSEIFDDQFSVERPDGSNFTLKIRSTKLEDSAMYFCASRRGSSGANVPTFGAGSRLTVL.

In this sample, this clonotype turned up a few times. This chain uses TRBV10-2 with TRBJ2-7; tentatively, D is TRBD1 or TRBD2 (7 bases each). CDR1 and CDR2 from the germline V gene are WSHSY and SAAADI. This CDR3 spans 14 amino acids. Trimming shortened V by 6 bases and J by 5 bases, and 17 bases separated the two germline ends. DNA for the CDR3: TGCGCCAGCAGAAACGACAGGGAGGGCAACGAGCAGTACTTC. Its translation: CASRNDREGNEQYF.